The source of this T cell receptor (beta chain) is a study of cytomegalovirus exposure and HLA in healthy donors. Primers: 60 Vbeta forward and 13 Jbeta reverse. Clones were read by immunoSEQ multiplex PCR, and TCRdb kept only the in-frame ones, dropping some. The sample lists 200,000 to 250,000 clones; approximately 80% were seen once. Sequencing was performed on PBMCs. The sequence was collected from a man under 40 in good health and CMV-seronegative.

CDR3 nucleotide sequence: TGTGCCAGCACTGGACTAGCGGGGACAGATACGCAGTATTTT. Amino acids: CASTGLAGTDTQYF. The chain uses TRBV28 and TRBJ2-3; TRBD2 matches at 12 bases. Germline-derived CDR1 and CDR2 are MDHEN and SYDVKM. V lost 7 bases to trimming and J lost 3 bases; unmatched junction nucleotides: 2. The CDR3 has 14 residues.